A selection of T cell receptor beta chains follows, all from one sample in a study of blood T cell repertoires in COVID-19. The data were produced by immunoSEQ multiplex PCR, yet TCRdb's version contains in-frame clones alone and is incomplete. The sample includes fewer than 200,000 clones, roughly four fifths of them seen just once. The specimen was peripheral blood. The origin of the receptors is a woman over 75 with COVID-19, enrolled during active disease. Both conserved end residues are part of each CDR3. D genes are given only for firm matches. Where a row states a size, it is once, few, many or the class of an expanded clone; other rows omit it.

clone_size: many; v_call: TRBV24-1; j_call: TRBJ2-1; d_call: NA; cdr3_nt: TGTGCCACCGGAGCCAGGGCCCTCTACAATGAGCAGTTCTTC; cdr3_aa: CATGARALYNEQFF
clone_size: NA; v_call: TRBV28; j_call: TRBJ1-2; d_call: NA; cdr3_nt: TGTGCCAGCAGTCGTGACTATGGCTACACCTTC; cdr3_aa: CASSRDYGYTF
clone_size: once; v_call: TRBV24-1; j_call: TRBJ2-2; d_call: TRBD1; cdr3_nt: TGTGCCACCAGTGGGTACCGGGACAGGGCGAACACCGGGGAGCTGTTTTTT; cdr3_aa: CATSGYRDRANTGELFF
clone_size: NA; v_call: TRBV10-1; j_call: TRBJ2-5; d_call: NA; cdr3_nt: TGCGCCAGCACCTCATGGGAGGAGACCCAGTACTTC; cdr3_aa: CASTSWEETQYF
clone_size: few; v_call: TRBV18; j_call: TRBJ2-5; d_call: TRBD1; cdr3_nt: TGTGCCAGCTCACCAACAGGGGGCGTAGAGACCCAGTACTTC; cdr3_aa: CASSPTGGVETQYF
clone_size: NA; v_call: TRBV29-1; j_call: TRBJ2-7; d_call: TRBD2; cdr3_nt: TGCAGCGTTGAAGGAGCGGGGAGCGGGAGGCACTCCTACGAGCAGTACTTC; cdr3_aa: CSVEGAGSGRHSYEQYF
clone_size: NA; v_call: TRBV18; j_call: TRBJ2-3; d_call: TRBD2; cdr3_nt: TGTGCCAGCTCACCCTGGACTAGCGGGAACACAGATACGCAGTATTTT; cdr3_aa: CASSPWTSGNTDTQYF
clone_size: NA; v_call: TRBV5-1; j_call: TRBJ2-3; d_call: TRBD2; cdr3_nt: TGCGCCAGCAGCATGACTAGCGGGGTAGGCACAGATACGCAGTATTTT; cdr3_aa: CASSMTSGVGTDTQYF
clone_size: NA; v_call: TRBV3-1/TRBV3-2; j_call: TRBJ1-3; d_call: NA; cdr3_nt: TGTGCCAGCAGCCAGCACGGCTCTGGAAACACCATATATTTT; cdr3_aa: CASSQHGSGNTIYF
clone_size: NA; v_call: TRBV19; j_call: TRBJ1-2; d_call: TRBD1; cdr3_nt: TGTGCCAGTAGTCCCATGTCGACAGGGAACTATGGCTACACCTTC; cdr3_aa: CASSPMSTGNYGYTF
clone_size: NA; v_call: TRBV28; j_call: TRBJ1-2; d_call: TRBD1; cdr3_nt: TGTGCCAGCAGTCCGCGGACAGGTACACTCTATGGCTACACCTTC; cdr3_aa: CASSPRTGTLYGYTF
clone_size: NA; v_call: TRBV27; j_call: TRBJ1-2; d_call: NA; cdr3_nt: TGTGCCAGCGGCACTTCCAGGGTTAACTATGGCTACACCTTC; cdr3_aa: CASGTSRVNYGYTF
clone_size: once; v_call: TRBV10-3; j_call: TRBJ1-2; d_call: NA; cdr3_nt: TGTGCCATCAGTGGGGGGGGCAACCTCCTAGATACCTTC; cdr3_aa: CAISGGGNLLDTF
clone_size: NA; v_call: TRBV29-1; j_call: TRBJ2-3; d_call: NA; cdr3_nt: TGCAGCGTTGATCCTATTACCAGGGGGGTCGCAGATACGCAGTATTTT; cdr3_aa: CSVDPITRGVADTQYF
clone_size: NA; v_call: TRBV2; j_call: TRBJ1-5; d_call: NA; cdr3_nt: TGTGCCAGCAGTGCGGACTCCTCTTTCCAGCCCCAGCATTTT; cdr3_aa: CASSADSSFQPQHF
clone_size: NA; v_call: TRBV4-1; j_call: TRBJ2-1; d_call: NA; cdr3_nt: TGCGCCAGCAGCCAAGGGGCGGGAAGGTCCTACAATGAGCAGTTCTTC; cdr3_aa: CASSQGAGRSYNEQFF
clone_size: NA; v_call: TRBV27; j_call: TRBJ1-1; d_call: NA; cdr3_nt: TGTGCCAGCAAGATTCAGGGAAGGAGTGAAGCTTTCTTT; cdr3_aa: CASKIQGRSEAFF
clone_size: few; v_call: TRBV12-3/TRBV12-4; j_call: TRBJ1-6; d_call: NA; cdr3_nt: TGTGCCAGCAGCCTAAACCGAGAGTCACCCCTCCACTTT; cdr3_aa: CASSLNRESPLHF
clone_size: NA; v_call: TRBV9; j_call: TRBJ2-3; d_call: TRBD2; cdr3_nt: TGTGCCAGCAGTAGCGGGCGGGAGAGAGATACGCAGTATTTT; cdr3_aa: CASSSGRERDTQYF
clone_size: once; v_call: TRBV15; j_call: TRBJ2-3; d_call: TRBD1; cdr3_nt: TGTGCCACCAGCAAGGGACAGGGGCCAGATACGCAGTATTTT; cdr3_aa: CATSKGQGPDTQYF
clone_size: NA; v_call: TRBV12-3/TRBV12-4; j_call: TRBJ1-3; d_call: NA; cdr3_nt: TGTGCTATAGGGGGCTCTGGAAACACCATATATTTT; cdr3_aa: CAIGGSGNTIYF
clone_size: NA; v_call: TRBV29-1; j_call: TRBJ1-4; d_call: TRBD1; cdr3_nt: TGCAGCGCTAGGGGGACAGGCACTAATGAAAAACTGTTTTTT; cdr3_aa: CSARGTGTNEKLFF
clone_size: NA; v_call: TRBV7-2; j_call: TRBJ1-2; d_call: NA; cdr3_nt: TGTGCCAGCAGCTTAGCGGGCGGGGCGTGGGATGGCTACACCTTC; cdr3_aa: CASSLAGGAWDGYTF
clone_size: NA; v_call: TRBV5-1; j_call: TRBJ2-1; d_call: TRBD1; cdr3_nt: TGCGCCAGCAGCCTACAGGGGGCGCGGGGTTACAATGAGCAGTTCTTC; cdr3_aa: CASSLQGARGYNEQFF
clone_size: once; v_call: TRBV27; j_call: TRBJ2-1; d_call: NA; cdr3_nt: TGTGCCAGCAGTTTATGGGGGGCCTACAATGAGCAGTTCTTC; cdr3_aa: CASSLWGAYNEQFF
clone_size: once; v_call: TRBV10-3; j_call: TRBJ2-5; d_call: TRBD2; cdr3_nt: TGTGCCATCAGTGGTAGCGGGAGTCACGGAGAGACCCAGTACTTC; cdr3_aa: CAISGSGSHGETQYF
clone_size: NA; v_call: TRBV21-1; j_call: TRBJ2-7; d_call: NA; cdr3_nt: NA; cdr3_aa: CASSKAVGRGTANGEQYF
clone_size: NA; v_call: TRBV19; j_call: TRBJ1-1; d_call: TRBD1; cdr3_nt: TGTGCCAGCGGTGGGACGACAGGGCTGAACACTGAAGCTTTCTTT; cdr3_aa: CASGGTTGLNTEAFF
clone_size: NA; v_call: TRBV7-9; j_call: TRBJ1-5; d_call: NA; cdr3_nt: TGTGCCAGCAGCTCCCTCCTTAGCAATCAGCCCCAGCATTTT; cdr3_aa: CASSSLLSNQPQHF
clone_size: NA; v_call: TRBV19; j_call: TRBJ2-7; d_call: TRBD1; cdr3_nt: TGTGCCAGTAGTATCCTTCCGACAGGGGGAGAGCAGTACTTC; cdr3_aa: CASSILPTGGEQYF
clone_size: NA; v_call: TRBV28; j_call: TRBJ1-6; d_call: NA; cdr3_nt: TGTGCCAGCAGTATATTACATGGAGTTTCACCCCTCCACTTT; cdr3_aa: CASSILHGVSPLHF
clone_size: few; v_call: TRBV28; j_call: TRBJ1-3; d_call: NA; cdr3_nt: TGTGCCAGCAGTCCCCGATCCCGGACATACTCTGGAAACACCATATATTTT; cdr3_aa: CASSPRSRTYSGNTIYF
clone_size: NA; v_call: TRBV6-5; j_call: TRBJ1-1; d_call: NA; cdr3_nt: TGTGCCAGCAGCCGCCCGGACAGCGAAGCTTTCTTT; cdr3_aa: CASSRPDSEAFF
clone_size: few; v_call: TRBV2; j_call: TRBJ2-1; d_call: NA; cdr3_nt: TGTGCCAGCACTAAACTAGGGTTATCCTACAATGAGCAGTTCTTC; cdr3_aa: CASTKLGLSYNEQFF
clone_size: once; v_call: TRBV10-3; j_call: TRBJ1-4; d_call: TRBD1; cdr3_nt: TGTGCCATCAGTGAAGGGACAGGGGAAGGTGATGAAAAACTGTTTTTT; cdr3_aa: CAISEGTGEGDEKLFF
clone_size: NA; v_call: TRBV4-3; j_call: TRBJ1-6; d_call: NA; cdr3_nt: TGCGCCAGCAGCTCGGGGTTGAGTTCACCCCTCCACTTT; cdr3_aa: CASSSGLSSPLHF
clone_size: NA; v_call: TRBV14; j_call: TRBJ2-1; d_call: TRBD2; cdr3_nt: TGTGCCAGCAGCCAGCTGAAGGGCGGGGGATTTTACAATGAGCAGTTCTTC; cdr3_aa: CASSQLKGGGFYNEQFF
clone_size: NA; v_call: TRBV7-2; j_call: TRBJ2-5; d_call: TRBD1; cdr3_nt: TGTGCCAGCAGCTTAGGGGACAGGGTAAAAGAGACCCAGTACTTC; cdr3_aa: CASSLGDRVKETQYF
clone_size: few; v_call: TRBV5-4; j_call: TRBJ2-3; d_call: TRBD1; cdr3_nt: TGTGCCAGCAGCTTATGGTCGACAGGGCCAACCACAGATACGCAGTATTTT; cdr3_aa: CASSLWSTGPTTDTQYF
clone_size: NA; v_call: TRBV21-1; j_call: TRBJ2-7; d_call: NA; cdr3_nt: TGTGCCAGCAGCAAAAACCCCGGGCTAGCGGCCTTCTACGAGCAGTACTTC; cdr3_aa: CASSKNPGLAAFYEQYF
clone_size: NA; v_call: TRBV6-1; j_call: TRBJ2-7; d_call: NA; cdr3_nt: TGTGCCAGCAGTGAACCGGGACACCCCTACGAGCAGTACTTC; cdr3_aa: CASSEPGHPYEQYF
clone_size: NA; v_call: TRBV6-5; j_call: TRBJ2-1; d_call: TRBD2; cdr3_nt: TGTGCCAGCGGGGGACTAGCAAGCTCCTACAATGAGCAGTTCTTC; cdr3_aa: CASGGLASSYNEQFF